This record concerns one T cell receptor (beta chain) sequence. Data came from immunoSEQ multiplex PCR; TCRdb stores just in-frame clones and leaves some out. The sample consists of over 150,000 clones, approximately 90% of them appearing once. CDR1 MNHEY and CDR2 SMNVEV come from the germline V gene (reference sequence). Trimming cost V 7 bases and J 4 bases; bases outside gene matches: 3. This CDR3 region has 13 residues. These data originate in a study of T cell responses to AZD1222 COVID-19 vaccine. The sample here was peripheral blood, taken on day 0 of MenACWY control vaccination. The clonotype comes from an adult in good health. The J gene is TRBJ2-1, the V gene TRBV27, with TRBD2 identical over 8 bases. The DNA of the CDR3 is TGTGCCAGCACTACTAGCGGATACAATGAGCAGTTCTTC. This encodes CASTTSGYNEQFF.